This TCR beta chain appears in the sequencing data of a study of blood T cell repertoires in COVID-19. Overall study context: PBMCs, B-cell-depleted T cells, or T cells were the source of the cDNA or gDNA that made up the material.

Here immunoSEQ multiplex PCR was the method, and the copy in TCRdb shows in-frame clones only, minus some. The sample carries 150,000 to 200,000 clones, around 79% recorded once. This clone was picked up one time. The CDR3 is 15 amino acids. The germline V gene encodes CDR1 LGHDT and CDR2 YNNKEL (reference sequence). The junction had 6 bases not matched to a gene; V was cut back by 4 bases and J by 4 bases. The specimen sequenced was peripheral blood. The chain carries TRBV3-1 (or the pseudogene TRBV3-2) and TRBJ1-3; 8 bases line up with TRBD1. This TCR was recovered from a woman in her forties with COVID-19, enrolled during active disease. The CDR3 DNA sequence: TGTGCCAGCAGCCCCTACCGGGACAGGGGAAACACCATATATTTT. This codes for CASSPYRDRGNTIYF.